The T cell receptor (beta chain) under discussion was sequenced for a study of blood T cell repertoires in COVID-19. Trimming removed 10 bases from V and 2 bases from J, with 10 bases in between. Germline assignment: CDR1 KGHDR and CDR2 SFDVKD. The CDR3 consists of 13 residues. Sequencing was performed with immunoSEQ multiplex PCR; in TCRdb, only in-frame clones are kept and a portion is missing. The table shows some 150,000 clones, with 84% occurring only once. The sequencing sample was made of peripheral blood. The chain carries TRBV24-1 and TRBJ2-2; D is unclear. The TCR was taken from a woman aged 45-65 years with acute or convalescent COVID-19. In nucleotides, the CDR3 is TGTGCCACTCGAGGCAGTAACACCGGGGAGCTGTTTTTT. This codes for CATRGSNTGELFF.